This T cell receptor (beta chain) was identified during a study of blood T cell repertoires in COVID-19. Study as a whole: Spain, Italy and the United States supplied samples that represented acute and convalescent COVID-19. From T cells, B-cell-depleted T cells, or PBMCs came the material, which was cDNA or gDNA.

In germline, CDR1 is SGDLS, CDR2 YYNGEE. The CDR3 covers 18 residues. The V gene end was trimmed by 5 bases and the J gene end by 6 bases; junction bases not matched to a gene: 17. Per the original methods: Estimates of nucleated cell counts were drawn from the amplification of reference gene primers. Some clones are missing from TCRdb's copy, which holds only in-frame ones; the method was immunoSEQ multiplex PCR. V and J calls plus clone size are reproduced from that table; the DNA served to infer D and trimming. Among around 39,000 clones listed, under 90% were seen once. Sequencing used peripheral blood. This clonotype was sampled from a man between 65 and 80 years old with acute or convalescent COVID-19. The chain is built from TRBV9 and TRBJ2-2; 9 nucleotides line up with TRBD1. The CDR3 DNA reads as TGTGCCAGCAGAGACCAACCGGGACAGGGTGTGGGAGCCGGGGAGCTGTTTTTT. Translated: CASRDQPGQGVGAGELFF.